The 6 T cell receptor beta chains in this list originate from one sample, sequenced in a study of CD4 T cells in relation to SARS-CoV-2 and coronaviruses (dated by TCRdb to the early 2020s). Libraries were built with the immunoSEQ multiplex PCR assay. Not all clones reach the TCRdb copy of this immuneACCESS table, which keeps in-frame sequences only. Checked studies attribute under half of the gap to unresolved V genes and leave the rest unexplained. The sample yields around 56,000 clones; 86% were counted once. The ten largest make up under 1.5% of the sample. CD4+ T cells from unexposed donors were collected before the COVID-19 pandemic (2011-2018). The sequencing sample was made of memory CD4+ T cells from PBMCs. The cell subset or site label here, explained by the study, means: memory (non-naive) CD4+ T cells. These receptors came from a human donor in good health.

The V and J genes are TRBV4-2 and TRBJ2-5; 12 positions match TRBD2. Looked up from germline, CDR1 is LGHNA and CDR2 is YNFKEQ. The CDR3 runs to 17 residues. Losses at the gene ends were 2 bases for V and 1 base for J; bases not matched to a gene: 5. CDR3 in amino acids: CASSQSLAGGGQETQYF. The CDR3 region has the DNA TGTGCCAGCAGCCAATCTCTAGCGGGAGGGGGCCAAGAGACCCAGTACTTC.

About this clone: Sequence at one end of the junction differs from germline and may be a read error. CDR3 nucleotide sequence: TGTGCCAGTATTAGGACAGGGACCAATCAACCCCAGCATTTT. Amino acid sequence: CASIRTGTNQPQHF. V is TRBV19 and J is TRBJ1-5; TRBD1 aligns across 8 bases. Germline V gene lookup returns CDR1 LNHDA and CDR2 SQIVND (reference sequence). The CDR3 sequence is 14 residues long.

A word on this clone: At one end the junction does not follow the germline gene, possibly because of a read error. V is TRBV6-4 and J is TRBJ2-2; D tentatively reads TRBD1 or TRBD2 (5 bases each). The CDR3 spans 17 residues. Looked up from germline, CDR1 is MRHNA and CDR2 is SNTAGT. The CDR3 is CASSDRRVGDEHRGAVF. CDR3 DNA sequence: TGTGCCAGCAGTGACCGCAGGGTAGGCGACGAACACCGGGGAGCTGTTTTT.

J is TRBJ2-1 and V is TRBV7-3; 7 positions match TRBD2. CDR3 size: 15 residues. V lost 4 bases, J lost 2 bases, and 5 bases stayed unmatched. The V gene's germline CDR1 is SGHTA and CDR2 FQGTGA. This CDR3 reads CASSYSSGAYNEQFF. The CDR3, as DNA: TGTGCCAGCAGCTATTCGAGCGGGGCCTACAATGAGCAGTTCTTC.

This sequence joins TRBV9 and TRBJ1-2; weak D call: TRBD1 (6 bases). The germline gives CDR1 SGDLS, CDR2 YYNGEE. This CDR3 has 17 residues. The germline V and J ends were trimmed by 4 bases and 0 bases, with 19 bases remaining between them. CDR3 amino acids: CASSLRGDSRSNYGYTF. CDR3 sequence (DNA): TGTGCCAGCAGCTTGAGGGGGGACTCGAGGTCTAACTATGGCTACACCTTC.

The V gene is TRBV6-1, the J gene TRBJ2-7, with D unclear. This CDR3 has 16 residues. Germline lookup yields CDR1 MNHNS and CDR2 SASEGT. The V end was cut by 1 base, the J end by 2 bases, with 15 bases between. CDR3 region: CASSEEGHITTYEQYF. The DNA for the CDR3 is TGTGCCAGCAGTGAAGAAGGGCACATTACGACCTACGAGCAGTACTTC.